Listed here are 10 T cell receptor beta chains from one sample, sequenced in a study of blood T cell repertoires in COVID-19. The data were produced by immunoSEQ multiplex PCR, yet TCRdb's version contains in-frame clones alone and is incomplete. The sample contains about 84,000 clones, 76% of which appear only once. The sequenced material came from peripheral blood. The receptors originated from a man aged 70 or older with acute or convalescent COVID-19.

The chain is built from TRBV28 and TRBJ1-2; TRBD1 aligns across 7 bases. From germline, CDR1 is MDHEN and CDR2 SYDVKM. The CDR3 consists of 13 residues. The ends lost 5 bases at V and 7 bases at J; junction bases unmatched: 7. This CDR3 reads CASSRPGGGGYTF. The CDR3 region has the DNA TGTGCCAGCAGTCGACCAGGGGGTGGTGGCTACACCTTC.

The CDR3: CASSERGHGEKLFF. The CDR3, as DNA: TGTGCCAGCAGTGAAAGGGGGCACGGCGAAAAACTGTTTTTT. The J gene is TRBJ1-4, the V gene TRBV2; 7 bases align to TRBD1. Germline values: CDR1 SNHLY, CDR2 FYNNEI. V shed 2 bases, J shed 8 bases, and the junction held 5 bases outside the gene matches. The CDR3 runs 14 residues.

This chain uses TRBV15 with TRBJ1-3; 9 bases are shared with TRBD1. The J segment lost 0 bases and the V segment lost 4 bases, leaving 4 bases of the junction unmatched. The CDR3 length is 16 residues. Germline CDR1 is LNHNV and CDR2 is YYDKDF (reference sequence). CDR3 sequence (DNA): TGTGCCACCAGCACCAGGGACAGGGACTCTGGAAACACCATATATTTT. Translating it yields CATSTRDRDSGNTIYF.

The rearrangement links TRBV6-5 to TRBJ2-3; 7 positions agree with TRBD2. The CDR3 consists of 13 residues. V shed 6 bases, J shed 2 bases, and the junction held 2 bases outside the gene matches. Germline V gives CDR1 MNHEY, CDR2 SVGAGI. For the CDR3, the DNA is TGTGCCAGCAGACGGGGGGTCACAGATACGCAGTATTTT. Translated: CASRRGVTDTQYF.

The rearrangement links TRBV2 to TRBJ2-7; 9 nucleotides agree with TRBD2. The V segment lost 10 bases and the J segment 0 bases; nucleotides outside the gene matches: 10. CDR1 is SNHLY, CDR2 FYNNEI, per germline. This CDR3 comprises 15 residues. CDR3 amino acids: CAMVGLAGSSYEQYF. The CDR3 DNA sequence: TGTGCCATGGTTGGGCTAGCGGGATCCTCCTACGAGCAGTACTTC.

The chain is built from TRBV4-2 and TRBJ1-1; D gene uncertain. This CDR3 spans 16 amino acids. Per germline, CDR1 LGHNA and CDR2 YNFKEQ. Trimming stripped 3 bases from V and 2 bases from J, with 16 bases between. CDR3 sequence (DNA): TGTGCCAGCAGCCAGGAGGTATCGGGTGGTAACACTGAAGCTTTCTTT. It is translated as CASSQEVSGGNTEAFF.

CDR3 nucleotide sequence: TGCAGCGTTGAACGAGGGAGGCGGGAGACCCAGTACTTC. Amino acid sequence: CSVERGRRETQYF. The genes are TRBV29-1 and TRBJ2-5, with a possible D match to TRBD2 (6 bases). Trimming cost V 2 bases and J 5 bases, with 12 bases left between them. Germline CDR1 is SQVTM and CDR2 is ANQGSEA. This CDR3 has 13 residues.

This clone was counted once. The chain joins TRBV5-6 to TRBJ2-5; a possible D gene is TRBD1 (5 bases). This CDR3 contains 13 residues. Trimming took 0 bases from V and 2 from J, leaving 5 bases between them. Per the germline V gene, CDR1 is SGHDT and CDR2 is YYEEEE. In DNA, the CDR3 is TGTGCCAGCAGCTTGGGACAGCAAGAGACCCAGTACTTC. It codes for CASSLGQQETQYF.

This clone was detected only once. This sequence joins TRBV5-1 and TRBJ2-1; 9 nucleotides line up with TRBD1. This CDR3 spans 16 amino acids. The junction had 14 bases not matched to a gene; V was cut back by 4 bases and J by 9 bases. Germline assignment: CDR1 SGHRS and CDR2 YFSETQ. The CDR3: CASSRDRVGRNSEQFF. CDR3 DNA sequence: TGCGCCAGCAGCCGGGACAGGGTAGGACGGAATAGTGAGCAGTTCTTC. The complete variable domain, with remaining parts taken from reference TRBV5-1 and TRBJ2-1, reads KAGVTQTPRYLIKTRGQQVTLSCSPISGHRSVSWYQQTPGQGLQFLFEYFSETQRNKGNFPGRFSGRQFSNSRSEMNVSTLELGDSALYLCASSRDRVGRNSEQFFGPGTRLTVL.

The chain has TRBV2 and TRBJ2-2; D is perhaps TRBD1 (6 bases). The length of the CDR3 is 15 residues. Trimming stripped 5 bases from V and 1 base from J, with 11 bases between. Germline lookup yields CDR1 SNHLY and CDR2 FYNNEI. The CDR3 DNA is TGTGCCAGCAGTCAACAAGGGGGGAACACCGGGGAGCTGTTTTTT. Translation gives CASSQQGGNTGELFF.